This T cell receptor beta chain comes out of a study of blood T cell repertoires in COVID-19. Participants came from roughly 25 US areas, aged about 18 to 89 years. Trimming removed 4 bases at V and 4 bases at J, with 12 bases between. The germline gives CDR1 SGHRS, CDR2 YFSETQ. CDR3 length: 13 amino acids. In the study's own analysis: It was from reference gene primer amplification that nucleated cell counts were estimated. The table came from immunoSEQ multiplex PCR; TCRdb's copy has only in-frame clones and leaves some out. That table supplies the V and J calls and clone size; D and trimming were determined from the DNA. The table lists around 230,000 clones, 86% of them singletons, with 3.5% to 4.5% in the top ten.

The source material was PBMCs or T cells enriched from blood (not recorded which). The V and J genes are TRBV5-1 and TRBJ2-7; perhaps TRBD1 as D (5 bases). The TCR sequence derives from a woman in her forties with acute COVID-19. CDR3 bases: TGCGCCAGCAGCCTAAATCAGGGTTACGAGCAGTACTTC. Translating gives CASSLNQGYEQYF.